The rows below give T cell receptor beta chains drawn from one sample of a study of OX40 agonist ivuxolimab in advanced cancers. Sequenced by immunoSEQ multiplex PCR; TCRdb stores in-frame clones only, minus some. The sample has about 73,000 clones, about 92% seen once. The sample here was CD4+ or CD8+ T cells sorted from blood, taken in a trial of the OX40 agonist ivuxolimab. The receptors shown here come from an adult with an advanced solid tumor such as melanoma, head and neck, liver or kidney cancer. CDR3s include the opening cysteine and the closing phenylalanine or tryptophan. The D gene is left open where the match is weak. A row's size may be missing; if present it is once, few, many or a size class.

j_call v_call clone_size d_call cdr3_aa cdr3_nt
TRBJ1-4 TRBV4-3 . TRBD1 CASSQGTVNEKLFF TGCGCCAGCAGCCAGGGGACAGTTAATGAAAAACTGTTTTTT
TRBJ2-1 TRBV7-9 . . CASSSPRLTDNEQFF TGTGCCAGCAGCTCGCCCAGGCTGACTGACAATGAGCAGTTCTTC
TRBJ1-1 TRBV10-3 . . CAISGEGGYTEAFF TGTGCCATCAGTGGAGAGGGAGGGTACACTGAAGCTTTCTTT
TRBJ1-5 TRBV30 . . CAWSFLGGGNQPQHF TGTGCCTGGAGTTTCCTAGGGGGGGGCAATCAGCCCCAGCATTTT
TRBJ1-5 TRBV9 . . CASSVAGQNNQPQHF TGTGCCAGCAGCGTAGCTGGGCAAAACAATCAGCCCCAGCATTTT
TRBJ1-2 TRBV9 . . CASIGPRDLYGYTF TGTGCCAGCATCGGCCCCAGGGATCTCTATGGCTACACCTTC
TRBJ2-3 TRBV7-9 . TRBD2 CASSSHPLSGDTDTQYF TGTGCCAGCAGCTCCCATCCCCTCAGCGGGGACACAGATACGCAGTATTTT
TRBJ2-3 TRBV9 . . CASSGGGGAPWNTQYF TGTGCCAGCAGCGGAGGGGGCGGGGCCCCTTGGAATACGCAGTATTTT
TRBJ1-4 TRBV5-6 . TRBD1 CASSLGQGEIF TGTGCCAGCAGCTTGGGACAGGGTGAGATTTTT
TRBJ1-2 TRBV29-1 . TRBD1 CSVPGGLDYGYTF TGCAGCGTGCCAGGGGGCCTGGACTATGGCTACACCTTC
TRBJ2-2 TRBV7-9 once . CASSHRDSNTGELFF TGTGCCAGCAGCCACCGGGACTCCAACACCGGGGAGCTGTTTTTT
TRBJ2-4 TRBV27 . . CASSLEGGTLAKNIQYF TGTGCCAGCAGTTTGGAGGGCGGAACTCTAGCCAAAAACATTCAGTACTTC
TRBJ1-4 TRBV30 once TRBD1 CAWSDTGGGEKLFF TGTGCCTGGAGTGACACAGGGGGAGGAGAAAAACTGTTTTTT
TRBJ2-7 TRBV6-5 . . CASRGTLYEQYF TGTGCCAGCAGAGGGACACTATACGAGCAGTACTTC
TRBJ2-1 TRBV9 . TRBD1 CASSVSGGNEQFF TGTGCCAGCAGCGTATCAGGGGGCAACGAGCAGTTCTTC
TRBJ2-7 TRBV7-9 . TRBD1 CASSEKDRGLPNEQYF TGTGCCAGCAGCGAAAAGGACAGGGGGTTACCTAACGAGCAGTACTTC
TRBJ1-1 TRBV4-1 . . CASSQSRAEAFF TGCGCCAGCAGCCAGTCCCGCGCTGAAGCTTTCTTT
TRBJ2-3 TRBV7-8 . . CASSLANSPSTDTQYF TGTGCCAGCAGCTTAGCGAATAGTCCCAGCACAGATACGCAGTATTTT
TRBJ2-1 TRBV4-1 . . CASSGLQSSYNEQFF TGCGCCAGCAGCGGACTTCAGAGCTCCTACAATGAGCAGTTCTTC
TRBJ2-2 TRBV6-5 . . CASSYMGTGELFF TGTGCCAGCAGTTATATGGGAACCGGGGAGCTGTTTTTT
TRBJ2-2 TRBV18 . . CASSPRSNTGELFF TGTGCCAGCTCACCACGGTCGAACACCGGGGAGCTGTTTTTT
TRBJ2-5 TRBV7-6 . . CASSLAAQFQETQYF TGTGCCAGCAGCTTAGCGGCGCAGTTCCAAGAGACCCAGTACTTC
TRBJ1-6 TRBV5-6 . TRBD1 CASSLGAGGFSPLHF TGTGCCAGCAGCTTGGGGGCAGGGGGCTTTTCACCCCTCCACTTT
TRBJ1-2 TRBV7-6 once TRBD1 CASGPGQGNGYTF TGTGCCAGCGGTCCGGGACAGGGAAACGGCTACACCTTC
TRBJ1-6 TRBV6-1 . . CASTDGGASGSPLHF TGTGCCAGCACCGACGGAGGGGCCAGTGGTTCACCCCTCCACTTT
TRBJ2-5 TRBV13 . TRBD1 CASSLAGQGAETQYF TGTGCCAGCAGCTTAGCCGGCCAGGGGGCAGAGACCCAGTACTTC
TRBJ2-7 TRBV14 . . CASSQVTSYEQYF TGTGCCAGCAGCCAGGTGACTTCCTACGAGCAGTACTTC
TRBJ2-1 TRBV29-1 . . CSVVTPEGVYNEQFF TGCAGCGTTGTGACCCCAGAAGGGGTATACAATGAGCAGTTCTTC
TRBJ1-2 TRBV15 . TRBD1 CATSRDPGQANYGYTF TGTGCCACCAGCAGAGATCCGGGACAGGCTAACTATGGCTACACCTTC
TRBJ2-7 TRBV5-5 . TRBD1 CASSLGQGAYEQYF TGTGCCAGCAGTCTGGGACAGGGGGCCTACGAGCAGTACTTC
TRBJ1-1 TRBV11-3 . . CASSPAGSQNTEAFF TGTGCCAGCAGCCCTGCGGGAAGCCAGAACACTGAAGCTTTCTTT
TRBJ2-1 TRBV4-1 . TRBD2 CASRQTGTSNNEQFF TGCGCCAGCAGGCAAACCGGGACTAGCAACAATGAGCAGTTCTTC
TRBJ2-7 TRBV13 . . CASSLTLAYEQYF TGTGCCAGCAGCTTAACTTTGGCCTACGAGCAGTACTTC
TRBJ2-3 TRBV6-5 . TRBD1 CATRQGTDTQYF TGTGCCACAAGACAGGGGACAGATACGCAGTATTTT
TRBJ2-5 TRBV5-1 . . CASSLYTETQYF TGCGCCAGCAGCTTGTATACGGAGACCCAGTACTTC
TRBJ1-6 TRBV14 . TRBD1 CASSRFPQGVDNSPLHF TGTGCCAGCAGCCGATTTCCCCAGGGGGTTGATAATTCACCCCTCCACTTT
TRBJ2-1 TRBV29-1 . . CSVPPRGGGEQFF TGCAGCGTTCCTCCTAGGGGTGGTGGTGAGCAGTTCTTC
TRBJ1-5 TRBV27 . . CASSYGVMSQPQHF TGTGCCAGCTCTTACGGGGTGATGAGTCAGCCCCAGCATTTT
TRBJ1-5 TRBV6-5 . . CASSYSRGGDGEPQHF TGTGCCAGCAGTTACTCGAGGGGGGGAGACGGGGAGCCCCAGCATTTT
TRBJ2-3 TRBV7-9 . . CASRGWGETTDTQYF TGTGCCAGCAGGGGATGGGGGGAAACCACAGATACGCAGTATTTT
TRBJ1-1 TRBV6-4 . . CASSEQGMNTEAFF TGTGCCAGCAGTGAACAGGGAATGAACACTGAAGCTTTCTTT
TRBJ2-1 TRBV7-8 . . CASSLAGPTYTEQFF TGTGCCAGCAGCTTAGCAGGGCCAACCTACACTGAGCAGTTCTTC
TRBJ1-2 TRBV29-1 . . CSVEELNRDGYTF TGCAGCGTTGAAGAGCTTAACAGGGATGGCTACACCTTC
TRBJ2-7 TRBV14 . . CASSQDLSSYEQYF TGTGCCAGCAGCCAAGATTTATCGTCCTACGAGCAGTACTTC
TRBJ1-2 TRBV19 . TRBD1 CASSIIGQGDFGYTF TGTGCCAGTAGTATTATAGGACAGGGGGATTTTGGCTACACCTTC
TRBJ2-2 TRBV19 . . CASGSNTGELFF TGTGCCAGCGGGTCGAACACCGGGGAGCTGTTTTTT
TRBJ2-6 TRBV27 . . CASTTSGANVLTF TGTGCCAGCACCACCTCTGGGGCCAACGTCCTGACTTTC
TRBJ2-3 TRBV7-2 . . CASSLDTDTQYF TGTGCCAGCAGCTTAGACACAGATACGCAGTATTTT
TRBJ2-1 TRBV4-1 . TRBD2 CASSSSPGGSSYNEQFF TGCGCCAGCAGCTCCTCCCCCGGGGGGAGCTCCTACAATGAGCAGTTCTTC
TRBJ1-1 TRBV29-1 . . CSAAWGAPGNTEAFF TGCAGCGCCGCATGGGGGGCGCCGGGGAACACTGAAGCTTTCTTT
TRBJ2-3 TRBV6-5 . . CASSYSVYREADTQYF TGTGCCAGCAGTTACTCGGTGTACAGGGAGGCAGATACGCAGTATTTT